This TCR beta chain emerged from a study of blood T cell repertoires in COVID-19. This CDR3 comprises 13 residues. V dropped 7 bases and J dropped 7 bases, with 14 bases sitting between them. The repertoire was sequenced with immunoSEQ multiplex PCR; TCRdb's copy has only in-frame clones and lacks some. Among 250,000 to 300,000 clones, 70% to 90% were seen once, and the ten largest hold approximately 12%. The receptor comes from a woman aged 55-75 years with acute or convalescent COVID-19. The sample consisted of peripheral blood. This chain uses TRBV12-3 or TRBV12-4 with TRBJ2-1, with a possible D match to TRBD2 (6 bases). The CDR3 region is CASTWDSANEQFF. CDR3 sequence (DNA): TGTGCCAGCACCTGGGACTCGGCTAATGAGCAGTTCTTC.